The clone carrying this TCR beta chain was observed a few times. Its specificity is unknown. These data belong to a study of T-cell reconstitution after alpha-beta-depleted transplantation in children. Study conclusions and caveats: Surviving thymic progenitors and recipient T cells were the source of high TCRbeta diversity at day 60 in some patients. A year post-transplant, T-cell counts and diversity derived mostly from newly produced T cells. Two months or so post-transplant, alpha-beta T cells reportedly derived from several hundred expanded graft clones.

The CDR3 loop spans 15 amino acids. Germline V gives CDR1 DFQATT, CDR2 SNEGSKA (reference sequence). V gave up 0 bases and J gave up 4 bases; unmatched junction bases: 4. TCRbeta library preparation incorporated unique molecular identifiers. A single record per CDR3 protein comes from TCRdb applying MiXCR to the PCR reads. The table shows about 490,000 distinct CDR3 sequences, with 10% occurring only once. The chain has TRBV20-1 and TRBJ2-2; 8 bases are a match to TRBD2. The clonotype originates from a child younger than 10 with inherited bone marrow failure, due to receive a stem cell transplant. This material consisted of PBMCs, taken before TCRalphabeta/CD19-depleted stem cell transplant. The CDR3 region is CSARDRAGGTGELFF. In nucleotides, the CDR3 is TGCAGTGCTAGAGATCGGGCGGGAGGCACCGGGGAGCTGTTTTTT.